The next 31 T cell receptor beta chains were all read from a single sample in a study of long-term antiretroviral therapy in people with HIV (dated by TCRdb to 2021 to 2024). The immunoSEQ hsTCRB v3.0 assay was used at survey level resolution to sequence the TRB variable region. TCRdb mirrors the immuneACCESS table, restricted to in-frame sequences. Some clones are absent from its copies; in checked studies, under half trace to an unresolved V gene, and the reason for the others is unknown. The sample has around 23,000 clones on record, roughly 90% of them singletons. The top ten constitute more than 8.5% of the sample. Material: unsorted PBMCs, obtained 1.8 years before starting antiretroviral therapy. Receptors originate from a man aged 50-59 years with HIV.

The chain uses TRBV6-6 and TRBJ2-1; D is ambiguous. This CDR3 contains 15 residues. Germline values: CDR1 MNHNY, CDR2 SVGAGI (reference sequence). Trimming pared 7 bases from V and 0 bases from J, leaving 13 bases between. The CDR3 coding sequence is TGTGCCAGCACCACAACCCCGGGCTCCTACAATGAGCAGTTCTTC. Protein sequence: CASTTTPGSYNEQFF.

The rearrangement links TRBV7-9 to TRBJ2-5; no clear D gene. Per the germline V gene, CDR1 is SEHNR and CDR2 is FQNEAQ (reference sequence). This CDR3 is built from 14 residues. The ends were cut back, 6 bases at V and 4 bases at J, with 15 bases in the middle. The CDR3 region has the DNA TGTGCCAGCAGGTACCTAGGATCGGGAGAGACCCAGTACTTC. As protein: CASRYLGSGETQYF. The full variable domain, with the rest looked up from reference TRBV7-9 and TRBJ2-5, is DTGVSQNPRHKITKRGQNVTFRCDPISEHNRLYWYRQTLGQGPEFLTYFQNEAQLEKSRLLSDRFSAERPKGSFSTLEIQRTEQGDSAMYLCASRYLGSGETQYFGPGTRLLVL.

The V call is TRBV2, the J call TRBJ2-2; 7 bases fit TRBD2. The CDR3 contains 15 residues. The V segment lost 7 bases and the J segment 6 bases; nucleotides outside the gene matches: 11. Germline V gene sequence: CDR1 SNHLY, CDR2 FYNNEI. As DNA, the CDR3 is TGTGCCAGCAATCGGGGCGGGAGTAGTCCCGGGGAGCTGTTTTTT. Translated, it gives CASNRGGSSPGELFF.

The chain has TRBV5-1 and TRBJ2-5; D uncertain. CDR3 size: 15 residues. Trimming took off 0 bases at V and 2 bases at J, with 11 bases between the two ends. The germline CDR1 and CDR2 sequences are SGHRS and YFSETQ. The CDR3: CASSLVSTPQETQYF. CDR3 nucleotide sequence: TGCGCCAGCAGCTTGGTCTCTACACCACAAGAGACCCAGTACTTC.

J is TRBJ2-2 and V is TRBV19, with a weak D call TRBD2 (5 bases). Germline V gene lookup returns CDR1 LNHDA and CDR2 SQIVND (reference sequence). Trimming took 8 bases from V and 2 from J, leaving 12 bases between them. This CDR3 region has 14 residues. DNA of the CDR3: TGTGCCAGTCTCCGGGAATTCAACACCGGGGAGCTGTTTTTT. The encoded protein is CASLREFNTGELFF.

The chain combines TRBV27 with TRBJ1-3, with TRBD1 matching 7 bases. Germline V gene lookup returns CDR1 MNHEY and CDR2 SMNVEV (reference sequence). V dropped 5 bases and J dropped 0; count of bases not matched to a gene: 7. This CDR3 spans 16 amino acids. CDR3 amino acids: CASSPRGTVSGNTIYF. CDR3 DNA: TGTGCCAGCAGTCCACGCGGGACAGTCTCTGGAAACACCATATATTTT.

The rearrangement links TRBV11-2 to TRBJ1-2; maybe TRBD1 (6 bases). CDR1 and CDR2 (germline): SGHAT, FQNNGV. CDR3 size: 14 residues. With 3 bases removed from V and 6 bases from J, the gap between germline ends came to 14 bases. CDR3 loop: CASSFQQGRDGYTF. DNA of the CDR3: TGTGCCAGCAGCTTCCAACAGGGAAGGGATGGCTACACCTTC.

CDR3 sequence (DNA): TGTGCCAGCAGCTCGAAACTAGCGGGGACCACAGATACGCAGTATTTT. This encodes CASSSKLAGTTDTQYF. The chain is built from TRBV7-2 and TRBJ2-3; 10 bases are a match to TRBD2. This CDR3 is built from 16 residues. Trimming at V came to 4 bases and at J to 2 bases, leaving 6 bases not matched to a gene. Germline V gene data show CDR1 as SGHTA and CDR2 as FQGNSA.

This clone has only one observation. J is TRBJ1-1 and V is TRBV5-1, with D perhaps TRBD1 (5 bases). V gave up 6 bases and J gave up 5 bases, with 17 bases separating them. The CDR3 has 14 residues. Per the germline V gene, CDR1 is SGHRS and CDR2 is YFSETQ. The CDR3 nucleotides read TGCGCCAGCACTCCACGGGACGCGACGACTGAAGCTTTCTTT. It is translated as CASTPRDATTEAFF.

CDR3 nucleotides: TGTGCCAGCAGCTTAGGTGTCGGGGGGGAGCAGTTCTTC. Protein: CASSLGVGGEQFF. The chain joins TRBV7-6 to TRBJ2-1; 7 positions match TRBD2. CDR3 length equals 13 residues. CDR1 SGHVS and CDR2 FNYEAQ come from the germline V gene. The V gene end was trimmed by 1 base and the J gene end by 10 bases; junction bases not matched to a gene: 4.

The CDR3 bases are TGTGCCAGTAGTTCCCGGGGGATGGGGGTGTACGAGCAGTACTTC. Translation: CASSSRGMGVYEQYF. The J gene is TRBJ2-7, the V gene TRBV19, with a weak D call TRBD2 (6 bases). CDR1 and CDR2 from the germline V gene are LNHDA and SQIVND (reference sequence). The CDR3 runs 15 residues. V dropped 5 bases and J dropped 4 bases, with 18 bases sitting between them.

The V and J genes are TRBV7-9 and TRBJ1-3; D is undetermined. The CDR3 sequence is 15 residues long. V was clipped by 5 bases and J by 2 bases, with 13 bases between them. CDR1 is SEHNR and CDR2 is FQNEAQ in the germline V gene (reference sequence). The DNA for the CDR3 is TGTGCCAGCAGCGCGCCCTGGACGGCTGGAAACACCATATATTTT. Translated, it gives CASSAPWTAGNTIYF.

This chain joins TRBV5-1 and TRBJ2-7; 8 bases line up with TRBD2. V gave up 3 bases and J gave up 3 bases; unmatched junction bases: 11. The CDR3 runs to 16 residues. Germline assignment: CDR1 SGHRS and CDR2 YFSETQ. The CDR3, as DNA: TGCGCCAGCAGCTCGGAAAGCGGGAGCAGGAGCTACGAGCAGTACTTC. Its translation is CASSSESGSRSYEQYF.

The chain is built from TRBV7-9 and TRBJ1-1; no clear D. V dropped 4 bases and J dropped 3 bases, with 9 bases sitting between them. This CDR3 comprises 13 residues. Germline V CDR1 and CDR2: SEHNR, FQNEAQ (reference sequence). The CDR3 nucleotides are TGTGCCAGCAGCTACACCTGGGACACTGAAGCTTTCTTT. Translating gives CASSYTWDTEAFF.

The chain links TRBV7-3 to TRBJ2-3; no reliable D call. The germline V and J ends were trimmed by 1 base and 4 bases, with 6 bases remaining between them. Germline CDR1 reads SGHTA; CDR2 reads FQGTGA. This CDR3 comprises 13 residues. CDR3: CASSLNPADTQYF. CDR3 DNA: TGTGCCAGCAGCTTAAATCCGGCAGATACGCAGTATTTT. Full variable domain (remainder filled in from reference TRBV7-3 and TRBJ2-3): GAGVSQTPSNKVTEKGKYVELRCDPISGHTALYWYRQSLGQGPEFLIYFQGTGAADDSGLPNDRFFAVRPEGSVSTLKIQRTERGDSAVYLCASSLNPADTQYFGPGTRLTVL.

This sequence joins TRBV5-1 and TRBJ2-5; 7 nucleotides line up with TRBD2. Losses at the gene ends were 4 bases for V and 2 bases for J; bases not matched to a gene: 8. This CDR3 comprises 15 residues. Germline CDR1 reads SGHRS; CDR2 reads YFSETQ. The CDR3: CASSPQGGFQETQYF. As DNA, the CDR3 is TGCGCCAGCAGCCCCCAGGGAGGGTTTCAAGAGACCCAGTACTTC.

J is TRBJ1-2 and V is TRBV9, with a weak D call TRBD1 (5 bases). Trimming removed 2 bases at V and 0 bases at J, with 11 bases between. The CDR3 is made up of 15 amino acids. CDR1 and CDR2 from the germline V gene are SGDLS and YYNGEE. CDR3 DNA: TGTGCCAGCAGCGTTGGGGGGACCCCTAACTATGGCTACACCTTC. This gives the protein CASSVGGTPNYGYTF.

The chain is built from TRBV11-2 and TRBJ2-3; TRBD2 is a possible D gene (5 bases). The germline V and J ends were trimmed by 5 bases and 6 bases, with 12 bases remaining between them. In germline, CDR1 is SGHAT, CDR2 FQNNGV. The CDR3 runs to 13 residues. The CDR3 protein is CASSRRGYDTQYF. CDR3 coding DNA: TGTGCCAGCAGCCGCCGGGGTTACGATACGCAGTATTTT.

The chain links TRBV28 to TRBJ2-7; TRBD2 matches at 12 bases. CDR3 length: 16 residues. V trimming: 5 bases; J trimming: 2 bases; junction bases outside the gene matches: 7. Germline lookup yields CDR1 MDHEN and CDR2 SYDVKM. CDR3 nucleotides: TGTGCCAGCAGTCGAAGGACTAGCGGGAACACCTACGAGCAGTACTTC. This translates into CASSRRTSGNTYEQYF.

The chain carries TRBV5-3 and TRBJ2-5, with 7 bases matching TRBD1. TRBV5-3 is noted as an ORF with a role that remains uncertain. The CDR3 sequence is 13 residues long. V shed 5 bases and J 5 bases; nucleotides not matched to a gene: 6. CDR3 sequence reads: CARRNRGEETQYF. Written as DNA, the CDR3 is TGTGCCAGAAGAAACAGGGGAGAGGAGACCCAGTACTTC.

The chain carries TRBV7-2 and TRBJ2-7; no clear D gene. Germline lookup yields CDR1 SGHTA and CDR2 FQGNSA. V lost 3 bases to trimming and J lost 3 bases, with 3 bases between them. This CDR3 has 11 residues. The CDR3 spells CASSLNYEQYF. CDR3 DNA: TGTGCCAGCAGCTTGAACTACGAGCAGTACTTC.

The chain employs TRBV19 and TRBJ1-2; D may be TRBD1 (6 bases). With 6 bases removed from V and 2 bases from J, the gap between germline ends came to 10 bases. CDR1 is LNHDA and CDR2 is SQIVND in the germline V gene (reference sequence). CDR3 size: 13 residues. The CDR3 coding sequence is TGTGCCAGTAGCCGGGACAAAAACTATGGCTACACCTTC. Its translation is CASSRDKNYGYTF.

The V and J genes are TRBV1 and TRBJ2-7; TRBD1 is the table's D call and was not checked against the DNA. TRBV1 is assigned pseudogene status. This CDR3 contains 13 residues. The CDR3 sequence is CTSSPYRDYEQYF. CDR3 nucleotides: TGCACCAGCAGCCCATACAGGGATTACGAGCAGTACTTC.

This rearrangement joins TRBV18 to TRBJ2-1; D may be TRBD1 or TRBD2 (6 bases each). Trimming left V 0 bases short and J 3 bases short, with 12 bases between. In germline, CDR1 is KGHSH, CDR2 LQKENI. The CDR3 spans 16 residues. The CDR3 DNA sequence: TGTGCCAGCTCACCACCATCGGGGGCGCGCTACAATGAGCAGTTCTTC. Encoded protein: CASSPPSGARYNEQFF.

V usage is TRBV5-4 and J usage is TRBJ1-2; a weak D match, TRBD1 (5 bases). CDR1 is SGHNT, CDR2 YYREEE, per germline (reference sequence). This CDR3 comprises 14 residues. Trimming pared 2 bases from V and 2 bases from J, leaving 10 bases between. The CDR3 region has the DNA TGTGCCAGCAGCTTACAAGGGGACAACTATGGCTACACCTTC. Residues: CASSLQGDNYGYTF.

The V and J genes are TRBV5-4 and TRBJ2-7; 12 bases match TRBD2. The germline CDR1 and CDR2 sequences are SGHNT and YYREEE (reference sequence). V trimming: 0 bases; J trimming: 1 base; junction bases outside the gene matches: 8. The CDR3 length is 18 residues. The CDR3 DNA is TGTGCCAGCAGCTTGGGGACTAGCGGGACCCCTATTTCCTACGAGCAGTACTTC. This encodes CASSLGTSGTPISYEQYF.

The CDR3 sequence: CASSFYTDTQYF. DNA of the CDR3: TGTGCCAGCAGCTTCTACACAGATACGCAGTATTTT. V gene TRBV7-8 combines with J gene TRBJ2-3; D gene unclear. This CDR3 is 12 amino acids long. Germline lookup yields CDR1 SGHVS and CDR2 FQNEAQ. The V end was cut by 3 bases, the J end by 2 bases, with 3 bases between.

The CDR3 nucleotides read TGTGCCAGCAGTACAGGGAGTTCCTACAATGAGCAGTTCTTC. Residues: CASSTGSSYNEQFF. The chain is built from TRBV7-6 and TRBJ2-1, with a weak D call TRBD1 (6 bases). The V gene lost 6 bases and the J gene lost 1 base, with 10 bases spanning the gap. CDR1 is SGHVS and CDR2 is FNYEAQ in the germline V gene. The CDR3 loop spans 14 amino acids.

The V call is TRBV18, the J call TRBJ1-3, with no clear D. The CDR3 is made up of 15 amino acids. Germline assignment: CDR1 KGHSH and CDR2 LQKENI. Trimming removed 2 bases at V and 2 bases at J, with 10 bases between. The CDR3 region is CASSPREAPGNTIYF. CDR3 bases: TGTGCCAGCTCACCAAGGGAGGCACCTGGAAACACCATATATTTT.

The rearrangement uses TRBV14 and TRBJ2-7; no clear D gene. The CDR3 is 12 residues long. Germline V CDR1 and CDR2: SGHDN, FVKESK. Trimming took 1 base from V and 3 from J, leaving 4 bases between them. The chain's CDR3 is CASSQVGYEQYF. CDR3 DNA: TGTGCCAGCAGCCAAGTTGGCTACGAGCAGTACTTC.

The V and J genes are TRBV7-2 and TRBJ2-5, with TRBD1 matching over 11 bases. The trim removed 4 bases at V and 5 bases at J, leaving 6 bases unmatched. Germline V lookup: CDR1 SGHTA, CDR2 FQGNSA. This CDR3 is built from 15 residues. The chain's CDR3 is CASSSRDRGSETQYF. As DNA, the CDR3 is TGTGCCAGCAGCTCCCGGGACAGGGGGTCCGAGACCCAGTACTTC.